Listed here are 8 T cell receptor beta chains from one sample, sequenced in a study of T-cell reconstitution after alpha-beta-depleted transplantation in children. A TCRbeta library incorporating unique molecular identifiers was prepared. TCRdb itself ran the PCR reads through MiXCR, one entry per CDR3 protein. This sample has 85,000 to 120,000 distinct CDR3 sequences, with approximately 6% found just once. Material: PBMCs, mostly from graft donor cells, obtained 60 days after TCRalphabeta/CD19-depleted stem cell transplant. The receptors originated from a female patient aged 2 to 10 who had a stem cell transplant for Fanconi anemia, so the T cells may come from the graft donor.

CDR3 in amino acids: CASSQGFPSSGGANVLTF. The CDR3 bases are TGTGCCAGCAGCCAGGGGTTCCCCTCGAGTGGGGGGGCCAACGTCCTGACTTTC. This chain joins TRBV6-4 and TRBJ2-6; a possible D gene is TRBD1 (6 bases). The length of the CDR3 is 18 residues. Germline-derived CDR1 and CDR2 are MRHNA and SNTAGT. The V end was cut by 6 bases, the J end by 4 bases, with 22 bases between.

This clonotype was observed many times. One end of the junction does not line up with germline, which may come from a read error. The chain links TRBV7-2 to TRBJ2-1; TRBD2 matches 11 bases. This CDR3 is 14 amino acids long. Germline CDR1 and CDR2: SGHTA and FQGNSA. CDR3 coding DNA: TGTGCCAGCAGCTTAGTGCTTAGCGGGGGGGGTGCCGCTTTC. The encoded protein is CASSLVLSGGGAAF.

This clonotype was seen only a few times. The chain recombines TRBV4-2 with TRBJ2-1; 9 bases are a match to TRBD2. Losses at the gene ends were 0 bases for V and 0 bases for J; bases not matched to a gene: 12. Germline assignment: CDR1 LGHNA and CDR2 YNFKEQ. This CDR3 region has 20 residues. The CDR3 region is CASSQEAALLAGPSYNEQFF. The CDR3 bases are TGTGCCAGCAGCCAAGAGGCAGCCTTACTAGCGGGCCCCTCCTACAATGAGCAGTTCTTC.

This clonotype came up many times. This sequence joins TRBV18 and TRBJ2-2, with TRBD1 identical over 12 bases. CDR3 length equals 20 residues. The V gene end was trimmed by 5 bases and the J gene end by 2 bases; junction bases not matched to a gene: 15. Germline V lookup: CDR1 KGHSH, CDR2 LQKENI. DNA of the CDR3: TGTGCCAGCTCAAAGTTCCGGGACAGGGGGCGTTCAACTAACACCGGGGAGCTGTTTTTT. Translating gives CASSKFRDRGRSTNTGELFF. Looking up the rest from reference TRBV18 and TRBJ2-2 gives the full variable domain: NAGVMQNPRHLVRRRGQEARLRCSPMKGHSHVYWYRQLPEEGLKFMVYLQKENIIDESGMPKERFSAEFPKEGPSILRIQQVVRGDSAAYFCASSKFRDRGRSTNTGELFFGEGSRLTVL.

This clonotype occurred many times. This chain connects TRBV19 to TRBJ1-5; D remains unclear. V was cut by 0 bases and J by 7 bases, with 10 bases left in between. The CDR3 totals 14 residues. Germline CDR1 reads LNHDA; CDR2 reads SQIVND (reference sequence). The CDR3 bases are TGTGCCAGTAGTATAGAGGGTATGAGGCAGCCCCAGCATTTT. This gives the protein CASSIEGMRQPQHF.

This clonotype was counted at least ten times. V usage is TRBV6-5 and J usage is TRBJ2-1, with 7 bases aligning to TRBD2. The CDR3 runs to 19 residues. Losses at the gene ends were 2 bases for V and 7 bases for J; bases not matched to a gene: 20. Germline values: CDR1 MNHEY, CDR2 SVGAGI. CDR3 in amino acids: CASSYPLKPRLAARNEQFF. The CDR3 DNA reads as TGTGCCAGCAGTTACCCCTTAAAACCAAGACTAGCCGCCCGGAATGAGCAGTTCTTC.

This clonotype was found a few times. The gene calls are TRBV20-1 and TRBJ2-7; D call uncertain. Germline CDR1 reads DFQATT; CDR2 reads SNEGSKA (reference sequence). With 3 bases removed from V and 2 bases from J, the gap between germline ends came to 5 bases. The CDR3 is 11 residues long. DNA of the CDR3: TGCAGTGCTAGGAGGACCTACGAGCAGTACTTC. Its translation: CSARRTYEQYF.

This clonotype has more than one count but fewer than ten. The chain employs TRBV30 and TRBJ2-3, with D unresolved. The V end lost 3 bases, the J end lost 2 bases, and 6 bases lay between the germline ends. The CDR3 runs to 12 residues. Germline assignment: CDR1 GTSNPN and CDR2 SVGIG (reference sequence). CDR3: CAWRSFTDTQYF. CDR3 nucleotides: TGTGCCTGGAGGTCCTTCACAGATACGCAGTATTTT.